This TCR beta chain was recovered during a study of neurological immune-mediated disorders. Points from the study as a whole: No expanded-clone CDR3 amino acid sequence recurred across subjects, suggesting private TCR-beta repertoires.

This clonotype was recorded many times. Its matching antigen is unknown. Trimming cost V 4 bases and J 6 bases, with 6 bases left between them. Germline V gene lookup returns CDR1 SGHDN and CDR2 FVKESK. The CDR3 runs 12 residues. 5'RACE with 10-nucleotide random UMIs produced the cDNA. TCRdb redid the calling of the 5' RACE reads with MiXCR, one entry per CDR3 protein. The table has some 60,000 distinct CDR3 sequences, around a tenth seen once; the top ten hold roughly an eighth. Time point of the sample: longitudinal time-point 2. Preparation of the unsorted libraries drew on 2 million PBMCs stored at -80 C.

The rearrangement joins TRBV14 to TRBJ2-2, with D possibly being TRBD1 (5 bases). This sequence was found in a man under 40 in good health. Sequenced sample: PBMCs. This CDR3 reads CASSPGPGELFF. Written as DNA, the CDR3 is TGTGCCAGCAGCCCAGGGCCCGGGGAGCTGTTTTTT.